The present entry profiles one T cell receptor beta chain with its context. What antigen it recognizes has not been identified. Base qualities are not recorded, but no much larger clone differs from it by a single base. This sample is drawn from a study of shared clonotypes between healthy human individuals (dated by TCRdb to 2020 to 2022). Some background on the complete study: A few men and a couple of women, aged 18 to 49 years, made up the cohort. Per donor, three plates each were used for CD4 naive and CD4 memory, two for CD8 naive, and one for CD8 memory. Blood TCR repertoires of roughly five healthy adults were deeply sequenced to estimate repertoire size and the extent of clonotype sharing between individuals. To increase sequencing depth and limit assay-specific biases, different laboratories used diverse techniques to prepare libraries and sequence TCR repertoires. Leukapheresis yielded between about 0.9 and 8.9 billion PBMCs per donor.

Using the deep immunoSEQ assay, TCR CDR3 regions were amplified from genomic DNA by multiplex PCR. Extracted genomic DNA from each cell subset was spread evenly across all wells of several immunoSEQ 96-well plates, with each plate serving as a replicate. For sorted subsets, each replicate PCR was loaded with about 0.2 ug genomic DNA, equivalent to 30,000 or so T cell genomes. Purified libraries were quantified with a Qubit 3.0 fluorometer, sized on a Bioanalyzer 2100, and re-quantified with the KAPA Library Quantification kit. Every immunoSEQ 96-well plate was sequenced on a separate single-read 150-cycle Illumina NextSeq 550 flow cell. As for the authors' bioinformatics: Because the immunoSEQ output held only junctional sequences and lacked quality scores, the filtering could not match the filtering applied to full-length reads. To assign V/J genes and CDR3, sequences were annotated against IMGT germline references using PyIR, a Python wrapper for IgBLAST v1.9. Reads were removed for weak V/J assignments (E-value above 1e-6), missing CDR3, stop codons, out-of-frame junctions, or ambiguous translated residues. V3J clonotypes were defined by identical inferred V gene, J gene, and CDR3 amino acid sequence. To compute the percentage overlap between repertoires, the number of shared unique clonotypes was divided by the size of the smaller repertoire. Three approaches were used to assess repertoire richness: RTK rarefaction, the Chao1 estimator, and Recon v2.1 estimates of unobserved clonotypes. OLGA was used to compute generation probabilities for all TCRbeta clonotypes that the gDNA method yielded from a handful of donors. TCRdb took over this immuneACCESS table, retaining in-frame rearrangements with V and J assigned. Such tables are incomplete; in checked studies, under half of the missing clones stem from an unresolved V gene, and the remainder is unexplained. The DNA gave D and trimming, while V, J and clone size come from that table. This sample is represented by roughly 570,000 clones; roughly 98% of them were singletons. 0.25% to 0.35% of the sample is in the top ten clones.

V is clipped by 6 bases and J by 2 bases, and the sequence between their germline boundaries is 14 bases long. According to the germline V gene, CDR1 reads WSHSY and CDR2 reads SAAADI. Including the terminal cysteine and phenylalanine, the CDR3 comprises 15 residues. The read is trimmed to its CDR3 DNA, 45 bases read in frame from base 1. Findings and caveats that apply to the study as a whole: Because the study included a small number of donors, the genetic and exposure-history diversity represented was limited. Compared with non-shared clonotypes, clonotypes shared by all four sorted-subset donors had higher generation probabilities. Across a handful of donors, 5% to 6% of naive CD4, over 3% of naive CD8, around 2.1% of memory CD4, and approximately 0.4% of memory CD8 clonotypes were shared. Naive subsets generally had larger estimated clonotype richness than memory subsets did. Sampling was restricted to blood, and TCR repertoires in tissues likely differ from the TCR repertoires found in blood. Incomplete sequencing was indicated by rarefaction of sorted-subset datasets, despite the large sequencing depth. Based on pairwise subsampling, the degree of clonotype sharing among donors was expected to be affected by sequencing depth.

CD8 naive samples consisted of CD45RO-negative cells that were positively selected for CCR7, yielding a CD45RA+CCR7+ population without TemRA cells. The donors were healthy, HIV-negative adults who had no recently reported acute infections or vaccinations. All donors were Caucasian adults living in Nashville, Tennessee, USA. Blood was obtained by leukapheresis, after which PBMCs were separated by Ficoll-Histopaque density gradient centrifugation and cryopreserved in liquid nitrogen vapor phase. Analytical flow cytometry was used to check the purity and quantity of each magnetically sorted T cell population. Genomic DNA was isolated from each sorted fraction and quantified by UV absorbance on a Nanodrop 2000c.

This sequence was found in a man aged 25 to 40 in good health. The rearrangement joined TRBV10-2 to TRBJ2-1, with an unclear D gene assignment. Sample: naive CD8+ T cells sorted from blood. The cell subset or site label here, explained by the study, means: CD45RA+CCR7+. The CDR3 sequence is CASSLLADTYNEQFF. The nucleotides are TGCGCCAGCAGCCTGCTGGCGGATACCTACAATGAGCAGTTCTTC.